This TCR beta chain appears in the sequencing data of a study of blood T cell repertoires in COVID-19. About the research overall: Material from acute and convalescent COVID-19 was sourced from the United States, Italy and Spain. In each case, the material was cDNA or gDNA derived from T cells, B-cell-depleted T cells, or PBMCs.

Methods used by the authors: Estimation of nucleated cell counts was performed using reference gene primer amplification. Using immunoSEQ multiplex PCR, the repertoire was profiled, and TCRdb retains in-frame clones only, with some absent. The V and J calls and clone size come from that table; D and trimming were worked out from the DNA. The sample comprises a few hundred thousand clones, around nine tenths of which are singletons, and 0.85% to 0.95% rests with the top ten. This clone has just a few counts. Germline CDR1 is SGHDT and CDR2 is YYEEEE. Trimming stripped 0 bases from V and 4 bases from J, with 5 bases between. This CDR3 has 14 residues.

This chain connects TRBV5-6 to TRBJ1-6, with a weak D call TRBD1 (5 bases). The sequence was collected from a woman aged 40 to 55 who had recovered from COVID-19. The sequencing input was peripheral blood. The CDR3 nucleotides are TGTGCCAGCAGCTTGGGACAGTATAATTCACCCCTCCACTTT. This encodes CASSLGQYNSPLHF.